The 13 T cell receptor beta chains below come from one sample, sequenced in a study of response to subunit inactivated influenza vaccine. MiXCR was run by TCRdb on the RT-PCR reads, yielding one entry per CDR3 protein. The data contain about 530,000 distinct CDR3 sequences, around 11% of them singletons. The starting material was PBMCs from blood, obtained on the day of vaccination. The origin of the receptors is a man in his fifties or sixties who received an inactivated influenza vaccine.

This clonotype was counted only a few times. The chain carries TRBV29-1 and TRBJ2-1, with no clear D. The CDR3 length is 11 residues. CDR1 is SQVTM, CDR2 ANQGSEA, per germline. The V end was cut by 5 bases, the J end by 5 bases, with 7 bases between. The CDR3 DNA follows: TGCAGCGTTCCGCGGAACAATGAGCAGTTCTTC. Translating it yields CSVPRNNEQFF.

This clonotype was seen more than once but under ten times. The chain is built from TRBV28 and TRBJ1-5; TRBD1 aligns across 8 bases. V shed 6 bases and J 3 bases; nucleotides not matched to a gene: 10. Germline V CDR1 and CDR2: MDHEN, SYDVKM. The CDR3 length is 16 residues. This chain's CDR3 is CASRVGDRGSNQPQHF. CDR3 in DNA: TGTGCCAGCAGGGTAGGAGACAGGGGTTCCAATCAGCCCCAGCATTTT.

This clonotype was counted at least ten times. This chain connects TRBV6-2 or TRBV6-3 to TRBJ1-3; possibly TRBD1 for D (6 bases). The V end was cut by 2 bases, the J end by 4 bases, with 18 bases between. The CDR3 totals 17 residues. Germline values: CDR1 MNHEY, CDR2 SVGEGT. CDR3 coding DNA: TGTGCCAGCAGTTACCATGGCAGGGGAAAAGCAGGAAACACCATATATTTT. Translated, it gives CASSYHGRGKAGNTIYF.

The rearrangement joins TRBV6-2 or TRBV6-3 to TRBJ2-1, with TRBD2 identical over 11 bases. This CDR3 spans 16 amino acids. The V gene's germline CDR1 is MNHEY and CDR2 SVGEGT. The junction had 9 bases not matched to a gene; V was cut back by 6 bases and J by 5 bases. Written as DNA, the CDR3 is TGTGCCAGCAGAAAAGAGGGACTAGCGGTAGACAATGAGCAGTTCTTC. The encoded protein is CASRKEGLAVDNEQFF.

This clonotype was seen many times. V gene TRBV7-8 combines with J gene TRBJ2-1; 10 bases are a match to TRBD2. The CDR3 contains 15 residues. The V gene end was trimmed by 1 base and the J gene end by 8 bases; junction bases not matched to a gene: 5. Germline lookup yields CDR1 SGHVS and CDR2 FQNEAQ. Written as DNA, the CDR3 is TGTGCCAGCAGCTTAGGTAGCGGGAGGTCCCATGAGCAGTTCTTC. This codes for CASSLGSGRSHEQFF.

The genes are TRBV5-1 and TRBJ1-1, with unresolved D. V lost 4 bases, J lost 5 bases, and 15 bases lay in between. Germline V gene data show CDR1 as SGHRS and CDR2 as YFSETQ. There are 14 residues in the CDR3. The CDR3 DNA follows: TGCGCCAGCAGCCTGAACACCCAAGGGACTGAAGCTTTCTTT. As protein: CASSLNTQGTEAFF.

The chain couples TRBV6-1 to TRBJ2-7; D ambiguous. Germline V gene sequence: CDR1 MNHNS, CDR2 SASEGT. The CDR3 extends over 13 amino acids. V was clipped by 1 base and J by 3 bases, with 7 bases between them. This chain's CDR3 is CASSEDSYYEQYF. The CDR3 DNA is TGTGCCAGCAGTGAAGACAGCTACTACGAGCAGTACTTC.

This clonotype was detected only a few times. The chain joins TRBV4-1 to TRBJ2-5; no definite D call. The germline V gene has CDR1 MGHRA and CDR2 YSYEKL. The CDR3 runs to 13 residues. V was cut by 0 bases and J by 5 bases, with 7 bases left in between. The CDR3 region is CASSQDQGETQYF. DNA of the CDR3: TGCGCCAGCAGCCAAGATCAAGGCGAGACCCAGTACTTC.

The chain uses TRBV5-5 and TRBJ2-1; D remains ambiguous. Germline CDR1 and CDR2: SGHKS and YYEKEE (reference sequence). The CDR3 has 11 residues. V lost 2 bases and J 14 bases, leaving 11 bases between the germline ends. In DNA, the CDR3 is TGTGCCAGCAGCTTTAGGCAGATGGAGTTCTTC. It yields the protein CASSFRQMEFF.

The sample holds a few counts of this clonotype. The chain is built from TRBV12-3 or TRBV12-4 and TRBJ2-1; D is perhaps TRBD1 or TRBD2 (5 bases each). The CDR3 extends over 14 amino acids. The germline V and J ends were trimmed by 6 bases and 8 bases, with 17 bases remaining between them. The CDR3 loop is CASRTGTSRYEQFF. The DNA for the CDR3 is TGTGCCAGCAGAACCGGGACCAGCCGGTATGAGCAGTTCTTC.

V is TRBV5-4 and J is TRBJ2-7, with D maybe TRBD2 (7 bases). Deletions cut 4 bases from V and 5 bases from J, with 19 bases between. CDR1 is SGHNT, CDR2 YYREEE, per germline (reference sequence). The CDR3 covers 15 residues. The CDR3 region has the DNA TGTGCCAGCAGCCTTAACGCAGGGAGGGGGAACGAGCAGTACTTC. The encoded protein is CASSLNAGRGNEQYF.

J is TRBJ2-1 and V is TRBV5-1; 7 nucleotides match TRBD2. From germline, CDR1 is SGHRS and CDR2 YFSETQ. The CDR3 consists of 12 residues. Germline trimming cut 0 bases from V and 14 bases from J; bases unmatched to any gene: 5. CDR3 amino acids: CASSLGREKEFF. In DNA form, the CDR3 reads TGCGCCAGCAGCTTGGGGCGGGAGAAAGAGTTCTTC.

This clonotype occurred many times. The chain employs TRBV18 and TRBJ2-7; D is possibly TRBD2 (6 bases). V was clipped by 3 bases and J by 3 bases, with 12 bases between them. Germline values: CDR1 KGHSH, CDR2 LQKENI. The CDR3 is 14 amino acids. In DNA, the CDR3 is TGTGCCAGCTCACCGCGGGACCGATACTACGAGCAGTACTTC. Translated, it gives CASSPRDRYYEQYF. Supplemented by reference TRBV18 and TRBJ2-7, the full variable domain reads NAGVMQNPRHLVRRRGQEARLRCSPMKGHSHVYWYRQLPEEGLKFMVYLQKENIIDESGMPKERFSAEFPKEGPSILRIQQVVRGDSAAYFCASSPRDRYYEQYFGPGTRLTVT.